This is a list of T cell receptor beta chains from one sample in a study of regulatory T cells in long-lasting Graves disease. TCRdb used MiXCR to reprocess the multiplex PCR reads, holding one entry per CDR3 protein. The table lists hundreds of thousands of distinct CDR3 sequences, roughly 15% of them singletons. These data were also filed under a second study, of T cells in Graves' hyperthyroidism and ophthalmopathy.

Sequencing was performed on peripheral blood mononuclear cells (PBMCs), taken at new diagnosis, from a patient treated with antithyroid drugs. These receptors all stem from a woman aged 25 to 39 with Graves disease. Each CDR3 is given with its conserved first and last residue. D genes are given only for firm matches. Clone size is not always given. Where it is, it says once, few, many or a class for expanded clones.

.,16,TRBJ2-5,many,TRBV6-2/TRBV6-3,CASSYRGGPPEETQYF,TGTGCCAGCAGTTATCGTGGGGGACCCCCAGAGGAGACCCAGTACTTC
TRBD1,12,TRBJ2-7,few,TRBV20-1,CSARQGAWEQYF,TGCAGTGCTAGACAGGGGGCTTGGGAGCAGTACTTC
TRBD1,15,TRBJ2-3,many,TRBV3-1,CASSQADRATDTQYF,TGTGCCAGCAGCCAAGCGGACAGGGCTACAGATACGCAGTATTTT
.,12,TRBJ1-2,few,TRBV19,CASSPNRYGYTF,TGTGCCAGTAGTCCAAATCGCTATGGCTACACCTTC
TRBD2,16,TRBJ2-7,few,TRBV7-2,CASSRRTSGSLYEQYF,TGTGCCAGCAGCCGTAGGACTAGCGGGAGTTTGTACGAGCAGTACTTC
.,14,TRBJ2-3,.,TRBV3-1,CASSVTRRPDTQYF,TGTGCCAGCAGCGTGACTAGGCGGCCAGATACGCAGTATTTT
.,13,TRBJ2-1,many,TRBV18,CASSPSIDNEQFF,TGTGCCAGCTCACCCAGTATCGACAATGAGCAGTTCTTC
TRBD1,16,TRBJ2-2,few,TRBV7-3,CASRLTADRVNGELFF,TGTGCCAGCAGGTTAACAGCGGACAGGGTTAACGGGGAGCTGTTTTTT
.,14,TRBJ2-1,.,TRBV3-1,CASSQVGGGNEQFF,TGTGCCAGCAGCCAAGTGGGAGGTGGCAATGAGCAGTTCTTC
.,16,TRBJ1-3,.,TRBV7-2,CASSLATPSRGNTIYF,TGTGCCAGCAGCTTAGCCACCCCCTCGCGTGGAAACACCATATATTTT
TRBD2,14,TRBJ2-1,.,TRBV30,CAWRLAGINNEQFF,TGTGCCTGGAGATTAGCGGGCATTAACAATGAGCAGTTCTTC
.,13,TRBJ1-5,many,TRBV12-3/TRBV12-4,CASRAGENQPQHF,TGTGCCAGCAGGGCTGGAGAAAATCAGCCCCAGCATTTT
.,12,TRBJ1-5,few,TRBV19,CASHLGNQPQHF,TGTGCCAGTCATTTGGGCAATCAGCCCCAGCATTTT
.,11,TRBJ1-2,.,TRBV20-1,CSARARSPDPF,TGCAGTGCTAGAGCGAGATCCCCGGACCCCTTC
TRBD2,16,TRBJ2-1,many,TRBV12-3/TRBV12-4,CASSLVSSGNNNEQFF,TGTGCCAGCAGTTTAGTATCTAGCGGGAATAACAATGAGCAGTTCTTC
.,15,TRBJ1-5,.,TRBV5-1,CASSLFQGSIQPQHF,TGTGCCAGCAGCTTATTTCAGGGGTCGATTCAGCCCCAGCATTTT
.,14,TRBJ2-3,few,TRBV20-1,CSALFWTRTDTQYF,TGCAGTGCTCTTTTTTGGACCCGCACAGATACGCAGTATTTT
TRBD1,14,TRBJ2-3,.,TRBV20-1,CSAAGTVSTDTQYF,TGCAGTGCTGCCGGGACAGTATCCACAGATACGCAGTATTTT
.,12,TRBJ2-3,few,TRBV19,CASSIKIGTQYF,TGTGCCAGTAGTATCAAGATAGGTACGCAGTATTTT
.,16,TRBJ2-6,many,TRBV28,CASSLVLFSGANVLTF,TGTGCCAGCAGTTTAGTGCTTTTCTCTGGGGCCAACGTCCTGACTTTC
.,16,TRBJ2-7,many,TRBV28,CASIPKVRASLYEQYF,TGTGCCAGCATCCCCAAGGTCCGGGCGAGCTTGTACGAGCAGTACTTC
.,14,TRBJ1-5,.,TRBV19,CASSMSGDNQPQHF,TGTGCCAGTAGTATGTCAGGGGATAATCAGCCCCAGCATTTT